This T cell receptor beta chain originates from a study of blood T cell repertoires in COVID-19. Study-wide context: Some COVID-19 samples were acute and others convalescent; all came from the United States, Italy and Spain. Sources were T cells, B-cell-depleted T cells, or PBMCs; the material itself was cDNA or gDNA.

The germline CDR1 and CDR2 sequences are SGHAT and FQNNGV. Trimming stripped 3 bases from V and 4 bases from J, with 6 bases between. This CDR3 has 13 amino acids. Original analysis: Reference gene primer amplification yielded estimated nucleated cell counts. Assay: immunoSEQ multiplex PCR; the TCRdb copy retains only in-frame clones and omits some. The V and J calls and clone size were taken over from that table, and D and trimming were inferred from the DNA. Of roughly 85,000 clones listed, around 86% are singletons. The clonotype comes from a man aged 50 or older with active or convalescent COVID-19. This sequence joins TRBV11-2 and TRBJ1-4; D gene ambiguous. Specimen: peripheral blood. The DNA of the CDR3 is TGTGCCAGCAGCTTTCGGGGTAATGAAAAACTGTTTTTT. This gives the protein CASSFRGNEKLFF.